This TCR beta chain was obtained from a study of neurological immune-mediated disorders. Germline values: CDR1 SGHTA, CDR2 FQGNSA. Trimming removed 5 bases from V and 3 bases from J, with 11 bases in between. The CDR3 is 14 residues long. This clonotype was seen ten or more times. What it recognizes is unknown. Whole-study findings and limits: Because no CDR3 amino acid sequences were shared across subjects by expanded clones, private repertoires were suggested in all groups. Whereas HTLV-1-associated myelopathy showed the most TCR clonal expansion, multiple sclerosis showed the least, with levels below those of healthy controls.

One entry per CDR3 protein, called by TCRdb with MiXCR from the 5' RACE reads. This table has about 62,000 distinct CDR3 sequences, 3.5% to 4.5% appearing once. The chain combines TRBV7-2 with TRBJ2-1; unclear D gene. This clonotype originated in a woman aged 45-60 years with multiple sclerosis. The sequenced material came from PBMCs. This CDR3 is CASSPILGYNEQFF. The CDR3 DNA follows: TGTGCCAGCAGCCCAATTCTCGGCTACAATGAGCAGTTCTTC.